The sequence of this TCR beta chain was determined in a study of blood T cell repertoires in COVID-19. V gave up 7 bases and J gave up 13 bases, with 16 bases separating them. This CDR3 spans 12 amino acids. Germline CDR1 ENHRY, CDR2 SYGVKD. Per the original data handling: Cell counts per sample came from amplifying reference gene primers. Assay used: immunoSEQ multiplex PCR; TCRdb lists only in-frame clones, some missing. That table is the source of V, J and clone size, and D and trimming were worked out from the DNA. The sample carries around 150,000 clones, 75% to 85% recorded once. The source material was peripheral blood. The clonotype was recovered from a human donor in a cohort sampled during active COVID-19. The V and J genes are TRBV10-3 and TRBJ1-4; D ambiguous. CDR3 amino acids: CAITPRDFLLFF. As DNA, the CDR3 is TGTGCCATCACCCCCCGTGACTTTTTACTGTTTTTT.